The 11 T cell receptor beta chains given below trace back to one sample, sequenced in a study of blood T cell repertoires in COVID-19. Clones were sequenced by immunoSEQ multiplex PCR, and TCRdb holds only the in-frame ones, with some missing. In the table there are approximately 83,000 clones, around four fifths of which are singletons. Input material: peripheral blood. Source of these receptors: a man aged 50 to 59 with acute or convalescent COVID-19.

The chain employs TRBV25-1 and TRBJ1-1; TRBD1 aligns across 12 bases. The germline CDR1 and CDR2 sequences are MGHDK and SYGVNS. Germline trimming cut 2 bases from V and 7 bases from J; bases unmatched to any gene: 8. The CDR3 is made up of 16 amino acids. Here the CDR3 DNA reads TGTGCCAGCAGTGAAGAGGGACAGGGGGCGTCCGGTGAAGCTTTCTTT. Amino acids: CASSEEGQGASGEAFF.

This chain uses TRBV9 with TRBJ2-7; a possible D gene is TRBD1 (5 bases). Germline CDR1 reads SGDLS; CDR2 reads YYNGEE. Trimming took 0 bases from V and 2 from J, leaving 12 bases between them. The CDR3 covers 15 residues. CDR3 residues: CASSVDTGYAYEQYF. The CDR3 coding sequence is TGTGCCAGCAGCGTAGACACAGGCTATGCCTACGAGCAGTACTTC.

The J gene is TRBJ2-7, the V gene TRBV9; D perhaps matches TRBD2 (5 bases). Trimming took 0 bases from V and 1 from J, leaving 14 bases between them. Germline V gene sequence: CDR1 SGDLS, CDR2 YYNGEE. The CDR3 sequence is 16 residues long. CDR3 coding DNA: TGTGCCAGCAGCGTAGGAGGGCAGGTAGGATCCTACGAGCAGTACTTC. The encoded protein is CASSVGGQVGSYEQYF.

This clone is medium-sized within its sample. The V call is TRBV28, the J call TRBJ2-5; the match to TRBD2 covers 8 bases. V trimming: 7 bases; J trimming: 5 bases; junction bases outside the gene matches: 6. This CDR3 is 13 amino acids long. From germline, CDR1 is MDHEN and CDR2 SYDVKM. In nucleotides, the CDR3 is TGTGCCAGCAACCGGGAGGGCGGGGAGACCCAGTACTTC. Translation gives CASNREGGETQYF. The full variable domain, rest sourced from reference TRBV28 and TRBJ2-5, is DVKVTQSSRYLVKRTGEKVFLECVQDMDHENMFWYRQDPGLGLRLIYFSYDVKMKEKGDIPEGYSVSREKKERFSLILESASTNQTSMYLCASNREGGETQYFGPGTRLLVL.

The rearrangement joins TRBV3-1 (or the pseudogene TRBV3-2) to TRBJ2-2; 9 nucleotides match TRBD1. CDR1 and CDR2 from the germline V gene are LGHDT and YNNKEL (reference sequence). V was pared by 2 bases and J by 6 bases, with 10 bases of the junction left unmatched. The CDR3 totals 17 residues. Written as DNA, the CDR3 is TGTGCCAGCAGCCAAATTAGGGGGACAGGGACGGCCGGGGAGCTGTTTTTT. It specifies CASSQIRGTGTAGELFF.

The chain recombines TRBV30 with TRBJ2-1, with a weak D call TRBD2 (7 bases). Germline V gene lookup returns CDR1 GTSNPN and CDR2 SVGIG (reference sequence). V lost 3 bases and J lost 2, with 11 bases in between. The length of the CDR3 is 14 residues. The CDR3 nucleotides read TGTGCCTGGAGCCGGGGGGCTCCCTACAATGAGCAGTTCTTC. Translation gives CAWSRGAPYNEQFF.

This clone occurred a few times. The rearrangement joins TRBV25-1 to TRBJ1-3; the D gene is possibly TRBD1 (6 bases). V was cut by 3 bases and J by 2 bases, with 11 bases left in between. CDR1 and CDR2 from the germline V gene are MGHDK and SYGVNS. This CDR3 is built from 15 residues. The CDR3 loop is CASSDWNRAGNTIYF. As DNA, the CDR3 is TGTGCCAGCAGTGATTGGAACAGGGCTGGAAACACCATATATTTT.

The chain links TRBV10-3 to TRBJ2-1; possibly TRBD1 for D (6 bases). Trimming removed 0 bases from V and 1 base from J, with 10 bases in between. Germline V gives CDR1 ENHRY, CDR2 SYGVKD. The CDR3 spans 16 residues. CDR3 DNA sequence: TGTGCCATCAGTGAGTCTTCTCAGGGGTCCTACAATGAGCAGTTCTTC. Translated: CAISESSQGSYNEQFF.

V gene TRBV29-1 combines with J gene TRBJ2-3; TRBD2 agrees at 7 bases. This CDR3 is 15 amino acids long. The germline gives CDR1 SQVTM, CDR2 ANQGSEA. The V gene end was trimmed by 2 bases and the J gene end by 0 bases; junction bases not matched to a gene: 5. The CDR3 reads CSVESREESTDTQYF. CDR3 sequence (DNA): TGCAGCGTTGAAAGTCGGGAGGAGAGCACAGATACGCAGTATTTT.

The chain has TRBV9 and TRBJ2-1, with TRBD1 identical over 8 bases. Germline CDR1 and CDR2: SGDLS and YYNGEE. The CDR3 has 15 residues. J was trimmed by 5 bases and V by 2 bases; bases with no gene match: 6. CDR3 residues: CASSVGQGADNEQFF. The CDR3 region has the DNA TGTGCCAGCAGCGTCGGACAGGGTGCGGACAATGAGCAGTTCTTC.

This chain uses TRBV25-1 with TRBJ1-6; D is perhaps TRBD1 (6 bases). The germline V gene encodes CDR1 MGHDK and CDR2 SYGVNS. This CDR3 is 15 amino acids long. Trimming left V 5 bases short and J 7 bases short, with 15 bases between. The CDR3 DNA reads as TGTGCCAGCAGTAAGACAGGATGGGCGAATTCACCCCTCCACTTT. Protein sequence: CASSKTGWANSPLHF.